These T cell receptor beta chains were read from a single sample in a study of OX40 agonist ivuxolimab in advanced cancers. Clones were sequenced by immunoSEQ multiplex PCR, and TCRdb holds only the in-frame ones, with some missing. Altogether about 60,000 clones are present, about 80% being singletons, with the ten largest covering 0.7%. Sequenced here: CD4+ or CD8+ T cells sorted from blood, sampled in a trial of the OX40 agonist ivuxolimab. Receptors originate from an adult with an advanced solid tumor such as melanoma, head and neck, liver or kidney cancer. The CDR3 runs from the conserved cysteine through the conserved F or W. Fields, in order: J gene, CDR3 length, V gene, CDR3 protein.

>TRBJ1-6|12|TRBV5-1
CASSADRVPLHF
>TRBJ2-7|13|TRBV21-1
CARPGLAGDEQYF
>TRBJ1-2|16|TRBV4-2
CASSQEGGIPNYGYTF
>TRBJ2-7|15|TRBV5-1
CASSSGPGQEYEQYF
>TRBJ2-1|16|TRBV6-4
CASSAPWDRGFNEQFF
>TRBJ2-2|17|TRBV5-1
CASSLNPPSKNTGELFF
>TRBJ2-6|16|TRBV5-6
CATESTGRSGANVLTF
>TRBJ2-2|16|TRBV19
CASSIDGTVNTGELFF
>TRBJ1-4|13|TRBV14
CASSQGSQEKLFF
>TRBJ2-1|15|TRBV9
CASSVVGSHYNEQFF
>TRBJ1-1|11|TRBV6-1
CASSESGGAFF
>TRBJ2-2|15|TRBV5-4
CASSLRQGGTGELFF
>TRBJ2-7|14|TRBV6-1
CASSERRPPYEQYF
>TRBJ1-1|14|TRBV9
CASSPWTANTEAFF
>TRBJ2-7|15|TRBV7-8
CASSLERVSSYEQYF
>TRBJ2-3|11|TRBV20-1
CSAKSGDTQYF
>TRBJ1-2|14|TRBV7-2
CASSLDYGAYGYTF
>TRBJ2-7|15|TRBV30
CAWSVPGGTLYEQYF
>TRBJ2-1|14|TRBV30
CAWSVSSGYNEQFF
>TRBJ2-1|16|TRBV11-2
CASSPNRDNLLSEQFF
>TRBJ1-4|14|TRBV6-9
CASRTTGVAEKLFF
>TRBJ2-4|14|TRBV30
CAWGRRAEKNIQYF
>TRBJ1-1|15|TRBV6-6
CASVSGRWGNTEAFF
>TRBJ2-3|16|TRBV5-4
CASSNRLEALLDTQYF
>TRBJ2-3|16|TRBV7-9
CASSLVERHSTDTQYF
>TRBJ2-1|15|TRBV6-1
CASNRDRGRVNEQFF
>TRBJ1-1|13|TRBV13
CASSLRANTEAFF
>TRBJ1-2|13|TRBV5-5
CASSFDLGGGYTF
>TRBJ2-4|17|TRBV5-1
CASSWRDGRDRKNIQYF
>TRBJ1-1|16|TRBV4-1
CASSQEKGRADTEAFF
>TRBJ2-5|13|TRBV27
CASRDSWRETQYF
>TRBJ1-1|13|TRBV5-8
CASSLEGGLRAFF
>TRBJ1-3|13|TRBV2
CASRRVSGNTIYF
>TRBJ2-3|14|TRBV6-4
CASRLTGNTDTQYF
>TRBJ2-2|15|TRBV5-1
CASSLAGTNTGELFF
>TRBJ2-7|13|TRBV19
CASNAGNSYEQYF
>TRBJ2-5|13|TRBV19
CATSNGARETQYF
>TRBJ2-5|16|TRBV9
CASSAGNGRNQETQYF
>TRBJ1-2|12|TRBV30
CAWNPGGAGYTF
>TRBJ2-3|14|TRBV19
CASRGLANTDTQYF
>TRBJ2-1|15|TRBV9
CASSAREKSYNEQFF
>TRBJ2-1|15|TRBV15
CATSRAGGQGIEQFF
>TRBJ2-1|13|TRBV15
CATSREGTETQFF